The 15 T cell receptor beta chains below were found in one sample sequenced in a study of OX40 agonist ivuxolimab in advanced cancers. Clones were sequenced by immunoSEQ multiplex PCR, and TCRdb holds only the in-frame ones, with some missing. The data show about 20,000 clones, about 89% seen once. The sample was CD4+ or CD8+ T cells sorted from blood, taken in a trial of the OX40 agonist ivuxolimab. All receptors come from an adult with an advanced solid tumor such as melanoma, head and neck, liver or kidney cancer.

This clone was counted once. J is TRBJ2-1 and V is TRBV2; the D gene is possibly TRBD2 (6 bases). V dropped 9 bases and J dropped 1 base, with 13 bases sitting between them. Germline CDR1 reads SNHLY; CDR2 reads FYNNEI. The CDR3 covers 14 residues. The CDR3 protein is CASESSGSYNEQFF. CDR3 DNA: TGTGCCAGTGAGTCCAGCGGGTCCTACAATGAGCAGTTCTTC.

V and J are TRBV5-6 and TRBJ2-5, with 14 bases aligning to TRBD2. The V segment lost 0 bases and the J segment 4 bases; nucleotides outside the gene matches: 5. Germline lookup yields CDR1 SGHDT and CDR2 YYEEEE. This CDR3 contains 17 residues. The DNA for the CDR3 is TGTGCCAGCAGCTTGGCCGAGGGACTAGCGGGGGTAGAGACCCAGTACTTC. It encodes CASSLAEGLAGVETQYF.

A single count supports this clone. The gene calls are TRBV6-5 and TRBJ2-1; tentative D call: TRBD2 (6 bases). CDR3 length: 12 residues. V was pared by 0 bases and J by 15 bases, with 12 bases between. Germline V gene data show CDR1 as MNHEY and CDR2 as SVGAGI. The CDR3 sequence: CASSYSGGDPFF. CDR3 nucleotide sequence: TGTGCCAGCAGTTACTCTGGCGGGGATCCGTTCTTC.

The CDR3 region has the DNA TGCAGCGTGATCGGACAGGGGTCTGAGCAGTTCTTC. Translated, it gives CSVIGQGSEQFF. The V call is TRBV29-1, the J call TRBJ2-1; 9 positions agree with TRBD1. Germline assignment: CDR1 SQVTM and CDR2 ANQGSEA. The CDR3 length is 12 residues. The J segment lost 9 bases and the V segment lost 6 bases, leaving 6 bases of the junction unmatched.

The gene calls are TRBV13 and TRBJ1-1, with D possibly TRBD1 on 5 matching bases. Germline CDR1 PRHDT, CDR2 FYEKMQ (reference sequence). The CDR3 has 12 residues. The V and J ends lost 7 bases and 1 base respectively, with 7 bases between them. CDR3 region: CASTDRNTEAFF. CDR3 DNA sequence: TGTGCCAGCACCGACAGGAACACTGAAGCTTTCTTT. Looking up the rest from reference TRBV13 and TRBJ1-1 gives the full variable domain: AAGVIQSPRHLIKEKRETATLKCYPIPRHDTVYWYQQGPGQDPQFLISFYEKMQSDKGSIPDRFSAQQFSDYHSELNMSSLELGDSALYFCASTDRNTEAFFGQGTRLTVV.

The V call is TRBV27, the J call TRBJ2-3; possibly TRBD2 for D (5 bases). Germline CDR1 MNHEY, CDR2 SMNVEV (reference sequence). Trimming removed 0 bases at V and 4 bases at J, with 5 bases between. CDR3 length: 13 amino acids. CDR3 in amino acids: CASSLSSADTQYF. The CDR3 bases are TGTGCCAGCAGTTTATCTAGCGCAGATACGCAGTATTTT.

This sequence joins TRBV5-6 and TRBJ2-3; the D is unclear. This CDR3 has 17 amino acids. Trimming left V 3 bases short and J 0 bases short, with 17 bases between. The germline V gene has CDR1 SGHDT and CDR2 YYEEEE. The CDR3 is CASSSGRTHFSTDTQYF. The CDR3 bases are TGTGCCAGCAGCTCGGGTCGAACCCATTTCAGCACAGATACGCAGTATTTT.

The J gene is TRBJ1-2, the V gene TRBV7-9, with a possible D match to TRBD1 (5 bases). V lost 7 bases, J lost 1 base, and 13 bases lay in between. This CDR3 is built from 14 residues. Germline assignment: CDR1 SEHNR and CDR2 FQNEAQ (reference sequence). CDR3 protein: CASKGQGINYGYTF. CDR3 nucleotides: TGTGCCAGCAAGGGCCAGGGCATTAACTATGGCTACACCTTC.

This chain links TRBV29-1 with TRBJ1-4; 8 nucleotides match TRBD1. Germline V gene sequence: CDR1 SQVTM, CDR2 ANQGSEA. The CDR3 runs 13 residues. V was pared by 7 bases and J by 7 bases, with 8 bases of the junction left unmatched. The CDR3 coding sequence is TGCAGCGCCGTAGGACAGGGACCTGAAAAACTGTTTTTT. Translation gives CSAVGQGPEKLFF.

The CDR3 nucleotides read TGTGCCAGCAGTTTAATCGCGCAGGGGACAAATGAGCAGTTCTTC. The encoded protein is CASSLIAQGTNEQFF. V and J are TRBV27 and TRBJ2-1; the D gene is possibly TRBD1 (6 bases). The CDR3 runs 15 residues. Between the trimmed V and J ends, which lost 2 bases and 7 bases, there was a span of 15 bases. CDR1 MNHEY and CDR2 SMNVEV come from the germline V gene (reference sequence).

V is TRBV5-4 and J is TRBJ1-6; D might be TRBD1 (5 bases). CDR1 and CDR2 from the germline V gene are SGHNT and YYREEE (reference sequence). The CDR3 totals 14 residues. V was shortened by 4 bases and J by 8 bases, with 13 bases between the two germline ends. The CDR3 sequence: CASSGAVPDSPLHF. CDR3 bases: TGTGCCAGCAGCGGGGCGGTTCCGGATTCACCCCTCCACTTT.

In this sample, this clone turned up a few times. Other DNA sequences in the same sample also yield this CDR3. The chain is built from TRBV5-1 and TRBJ2-7; D is unclear. Trimming took off 0 bases at V and 3 bases at J, with 1 base between the two ends. Germline V gene lookup returns CDR1 SGHRS and CDR2 YFSETQ. CDR3 length equals 11 residues. The CDR3 here is CASSLGYEQYF. DNA for the CDR3: TGCGCCAGCAGCTTGGGCTACGAGCAGTACTTC. Full variable domain (remainder filled in from reference TRBV5-1 and TRBJ2-7): KAGVTQTPRYLIKTRGQQVTLSCSPISGHRSVSWYQQTPGQGLQFLFEYFSETQRNKGNFPGRFSGRQFSNSRSEMNVSTLELGDSALYLCASSLGYEQYFGPGTRLTVT.

The chain carries TRBV6-9 and TRBJ2-7; D perhaps matches TRBD2 (7 bases). Germline assignment: CDR1 MNHGY and CDR2 SVAAGI. V was cut by 3 bases and J by 5 bases, with 11 bases left in between. There are 13 residues in the CDR3. The CDR3 spells CASSYLGGHEQYF. The CDR3 DNA reads as TGTGCCAGCAGTTACTTGGGGGGGCACGAGCAGTACTTC.

The chain links TRBV6-6 to TRBJ2-4; no clear D gene. The V end lost 0 bases, the J end lost 7 bases, and 7 bases lay between the germline ends. CDR1 and CDR2 from the germline V gene are MNHNY and SVGAGI (reference sequence). The CDR3 has 13 residues. The CDR3: CASSYSNVNIQYF. The CDR3 bases are TGTGCCAGCAGTTACTCGAACGTGAACATTCAGTACTTC.

The chain joins TRBV4-1 to TRBJ2-1, with TRBD2 matching 10 bases. V was clipped by 4 bases and J by 4 bases; unmatched bases: 16. The germline V gene has CDR1 MGHRA and CDR2 YSYEKL. The CDR3 has 19 residues. CDR3 region: CASSPSARLAGVFYNEQFF. DNA for the CDR3: TGCGCCAGCAGCCCTTCGGCCCGGCTAGCGGGGGTTTTTTACAATGAGCAGTTCTTC.